This TCR beta chain was recovered during a study of blood T cells in healthy people across ages. Samples had at least 6.5 million PBMCs isolated from them. CDR3 length: 14 residues. Germline loops: CDR1 SEHNR, CDR2 FQNEAQ (reference sequence). Primed by a sample-barcoded 5' primer and a J-beta primer mix, a second PCR proceeded for 7 to 11 cycles. One entry per CDR3 protein, called by TCRdb with MiXCR from the 5' RACE reads. The sample yields roughly 1.5 million distinct CDR3 sequences, 42% seen once. The specimen was blood. The TCR comes from a young woman in good health. The chain recombines TRBV7-9 with TRBJ2-4; D is uncertain. The J call may be faulty, since TRBJ2-7 better matches the DNA end. The CDR3, as DNA: TGTGCCAGCAGCTTAGCCGAGGCGGTATACGAGCAGTACTTC. Translation gives CASSLAEAVYEQYF.